The next 17 T cell receptor beta chains were all read from a single sample in a study of beta chain features in type 1 diabetes. Whole-study results and caveats: Researchers report that Type 1 diabetes patients had moderately but significantly shorter TCRB CDR3s across all four CD4+ subsets.

Reverse transcription of all isolated RNA meant that expressed TCRB transcripts were sequenced. Repertoires were generated with immunoSEQ multiplex PCR, while TCRdb's copy carries only in-frame clones and drops some. The table has fewer than 300,000 clones, about a fifth seen once. These receptors are not linked to any known antigen. Sequencing used naive CD4+ T cells from blood. Receptors originate from a woman in her thirties or forties with type 1 diabetes.

This clone occurred a few times. Distinct nucleotide sequences in the sample also encode this CDR3. The rearrangement links TRBV9 to TRBJ1-1; D may be TRBD1 (6 bases). CDR3 length equals 14 residues. CDR1 is SGDLS and CDR2 is YYNGEE in the germline V gene. Deletions cut 2 bases from V and 0 bases from J, with 8 bases between. This CDR3 is CASSVTGMNTEAFF. The DNA for the CDR3 is TGTGCCAGCAGCGTTACAGGGATGAACACTGAAGCTTTCTTT.

This clone has only a few counts. The rearrangement uses TRBV7-2 and TRBJ1-4; TRBD1 aligns across 7 bases. Looked up from germline, CDR1 is SGHTA and CDR2 is FQGNSA. The junction had 3 bases not matched to a gene; V was cut back by 5 bases and J by 3 bases. The CDR3 is 14 amino acids. The CDR3 DNA reads TGTGCCAGCAGCCCCGACAGGGCTAATGAAAAACTGTTTTTT. Residues: CASSPDRANEKLFF.

This clone has a handful of counts. The chain employs TRBV6-5 and TRBJ2-6; 8 bases are a match to TRBD2. The CDR3 sequence is 16 residues long. Trimming cost V 4 bases and J 2 bases; bases outside gene matches: 4. Germline assignment: CDR1 MNHEY and CDR2 SVGAGI. DNA of the CDR3: TGTGCCAGCAGTTCGTCCGGGGGGGCTGGGGCCAACGTCCTGACTTTC. Its translation: CASSSSGGAGANVLTF.

The table lists this clone with a count of one. The chain recombines TRBV4-1 with TRBJ1-2; D is possibly TRBD1 (6 bases). Trimming took 2 bases from V and 0 from J, leaving 25 bases between them. Germline CDR1 MGHRA, CDR2 YSYEKL. The CDR3 covers 20 residues. The CDR3 sequence is CASSQPLGRGTIEANYGYTF. The CDR3 DNA reads as TGCGCCAGCAGCCAACCTCTTGGGAGGGGGACCATCGAAGCTAACTATGGCTACACCTTC.

The V and J genes are TRBV30 and TRBJ2-1; no firm D call. This CDR3 contains 11 residues. The germline V gene has CDR1 GTSNPN and CDR2 SVGIG (reference sequence). V dropped 3 bases and J dropped 7 bases, with 7 bases sitting between them. The CDR3 DNA sequence: TGTGCCTGGAGGGGCTTTAATGAGCAGTTCTTC. As protein: CAWRGFNEQFF.

This clone was seen more than once but under ten times. The chain has TRBV9 and TRBJ1-1, with D unresolved. In germline, CDR1 is SGDLS, CDR2 YYNGEE. With 1 base removed from V and 4 bases from J, the gap between germline ends came to 8 bases. This CDR3 contains 13 residues. The CDR3 coding sequence is TGTGCCAGCAGCGTAATGGAGGGCACTGAAGCTTTCTTT. This encodes CASSVMEGTEAFF.

The chain has TRBV2 and TRBJ1-5, with D possibly being TRBD1 (6 bases). This CDR3 comprises 14 residues. The ends were cut back, 7 bases at V and 7 bases at J, with 17 bases in the middle. The germline V gene has CDR1 SNHLY and CDR2 FYNNEI. The CDR3 loop is CASTLGTGTQPQHF. CDR3 in DNA: TGTGCCAGCACCCTGGGAACAGGGACCCAGCCCCAGCATTTT.

This chain joins TRBV6-5 and TRBJ1-5, with D possibly being TRBD1 (5 bases). This CDR3 is 13 amino acids long. V lost 6 bases and J 5 bases, leaving 11 bases between the germline ends. From germline, CDR1 is MNHEY and CDR2 SVGAGI. The CDR3 spells CASSLDRYQPQHF. CDR3 sequence (DNA): TGTGCCAGCAGCCTTGACAGATATCAGCCCCAGCATTTT.

This clone has more than one count but fewer than ten. The rearrangement links TRBV5-6 to TRBJ2-5; 13 nucleotides agree with TRBD2. Trimming cost V 6 bases and J 3 bases; bases outside gene matches: 8. The germline V gene encodes CDR1 SGHDT and CDR2 YYEEEE. The CDR3 runs to 16 residues. CDR3 residues: CASNLKGLAGKETQYF. The DNA for the CDR3 is TGTGCCAGCAACTTAAAGGGACTAGCGGGAAAAGAGACCCAGTACTTC.

There are a few counts of this clone. This chain uses TRBV2 with TRBJ1-2, with D perhaps matching TRBD1 (5 bases). This CDR3 region has 12 residues. The V and J ends lost 8 bases and 8 bases respectively, with 15 bases between them. The germline V gene encodes CDR1 SNHLY and CDR2 FYNNEI. CDR3 DNA: TGTGCCAGCCGGGACTCATGGGAGGGCTACACCTTC. This sequence encodes CASRDSWEGYTF.

The chain links TRBV29-1 to TRBJ1-1; possible D gene TRBD1, 6 bases. The V end lost 4 bases, the J end lost 4 bases, and 13 bases lay between the germline ends. CDR1 is SQVTM and CDR2 is ANQGSEA in the germline V gene. The CDR3 extends over 13 amino acids. The CDR3 DNA reads TGCAGCGTTGGGGGGCAGCCCTTCACTGAAGCTTTCTTT. This translates into CSVGGQPFTEAFF.

V is TRBV20-1 and J is TRBJ1-1; D remains ambiguous. The CDR3 runs to 9 residues. Germline CDR1 DFQATT, CDR2 SNEGSKA (reference sequence). The CDR3 is CSVRKEAFF. CDR3 bases: TGCAGCGTGAGGAAGGAGGCTTTCTTT.

This clone was picked up a small number of times. The gene calls are TRBV30 and TRBJ2-1, with D possibly being TRBD2 (5 bases). The CDR3 covers 14 residues. Trimming left V 2 bases short and J 4 bases short, with 12 bases between. Germline values: CDR1 GTSNPN, CDR2 SVGIG (reference sequence). The DNA of the CDR3 is TGTGCCTGGAGTATCGGACTCCAATACAATGAGCAGTTCTTC. The encoded protein is CAWSIGLQYNEQFF.

This clone showed up just a few times. The gene calls are TRBV5-1 and TRBJ2-1; no definite D call. The CDR3 loop spans 14 amino acids. V dropped 0 bases and J dropped 5 bases, with 9 bases sitting between them. Looked up from germline, CDR1 is SGHRS and CDR2 is YFSETQ. The chain's CDR3 is CASSLEPRNNEQFF. CDR3 DNA: TGCGCCAGCAGCTTGGAGCCAAGAAACAATGAGCAGTTCTTC.

This clone came up a few times. The CDR3 is CAGADNYGYTF. CDR3 coding DNA: TGTGCCGGAGCAGATAACTATGGCTACACCTTC. This chain uses TRBV28 with TRBJ1-2; D is undetermined. The CDR3 covers 11 residues. Germline V gives CDR1 MDHEN, CDR2 SYDVKM. Trimming took 11 bases from V and 1 from J, leaving 8 bases between them.

In this sample, this clone turned up a few times. V usage is TRBV7-2 and J usage is TRBJ2-5, with D possibly TRBD1 on 6 matching bases. The germline V gene encodes CDR1 SGHTA and CDR2 FQGNSA. V was pared by 6 bases and J by 1 base, with 12 bases between. The length of the CDR3 is 14 residues. The CDR3 nucleotides are TGTGCCAGCAGACTAACAGGGACCCAAGAGACCCAGTACTTC. It specifies CASRLTGTQETQYF.

This clone was found once. V and J are TRBV19 and TRBJ1-1, with 8 nucleotides matching TRBD1. V lost 9 bases, J lost 1 base, and 13 bases stayed unmatched. This CDR3 has 16 residues. CDR1 LNHDA and CDR2 SQIVND come from the germline V gene (reference sequence). The CDR3 coding sequence is TGTGCCAGCCGATCTCTCTCCGGGACAGGGAACACTGAAGCTTTCTTT. Amino acid sequence: CASRSLSGTGNTEAFF.